The sequence of this T cell receptor (beta chain) was determined in a study of blood T cell repertoires in COVID-19. This CDR3 has 14 residues. V was clipped by 7 bases and J by 7 bases, with 17 bases between them. Per germline, CDR1 MDHEN and CDR2 SYDVKM. Clones were read by immunoSEQ multiplex PCR, and TCRdb kept only the in-frame ones, dropping some. The sample shows about 430,000 clones, 80% to 90% of them seen only once. The TCR originated in a man younger than 45 who had recovered from COVID-19. The chain links TRBV28 to TRBJ1-5; a weak D match, TRBD1 (6 bases). Sequences were obtained from PBMCs or T cells enriched from blood (not recorded which). The CDR3 DNA reads as TGTGCCAGCAATACAGGGAACCTGAGGCAGCCCCAGCATTTT. Translating it yields CASNTGNLRQPQHF.